This T cell receptor beta chain was retrieved from a study of T cells in localized non-small cell lung cancer. Trimming cost V 3 bases and J 8 bases; bases outside gene matches: 6. The CDR3 length is 13 residues. The germline gives CDR1 MNHEY, CDR2 SMNVEV (reference sequence). Clones were read by immunoSEQ multiplex PCR, and TCRdb kept only the in-frame ones, dropping some. This sample has approximately 88,000 clones, with approximately 91% found just once. This receptor was obtained from a woman aged 35 to 75 with stage II squamous cell lung carcinoma. The rearrangement links TRBV27 to TRBJ1-2; 7 bases fit TRBD1. Specimen: PBMCs, collected before any cancer treatment. CDR3 residues: CASSFSPGQGYTF. For the CDR3, the DNA is TGTGCCAGCAGTTTCTCTCCGGGACAGGGCTACACCTTC.